A single sample gave rise to the 30 T cell receptor beta chains below, sequenced in a study of T cells after yellow fever vaccination. TCRdb independently ran MiXCR on the 5' RACE reads; one entry per CDR3 protein. The repertoire has around 590,000 distinct CDR3 sequences, 12% of them found once; the top ten carry more than 13%. Material: PBMCs, obtained on the day of the yellow fever booster vaccination. The receptors shown here come from a man aged 30 to 45 who received the YFV17D yellow fever vaccine.

This clonotype has at least ten counts. The chain recombines TRBV5-1 with TRBJ2-7; D might be TRBD1 (6 bases). CDR1 SGHRS and CDR2 YFSETQ come from the germline V gene. With 0 bases removed from V and 5 bases from J, the gap between germline ends came to 12 bases. CDR3 size: 14 residues. The CDR3 nucleotides are TGCGCCAGCAGCTTGGTGGTACAGGGCCACGAGCAGTACTTC. Translating it yields CASSLVVQGHEQYF.

This clonotype came up a few times. The chain recombines TRBV20-1 with TRBJ2-7, with D possibly being TRBD2 (5 bases). Germline-derived CDR1 and CDR2 are DFQATT and SNEGSKA (reference sequence). CDR3 length: 13 amino acids. Between the trimmed V and J ends, which lost 6 bases and 2 bases, there was a span of 14 bases. The CDR3 region is CSAIVRGTYEQYF. The CDR3 DNA follows: TGCAGTGCCATCGTCCGGGGAACCTACGAGCAGTACTTC.

This clonotype was recorded a few times. The CDR3 is CASSLARTDNEQFF. The CDR3 DNA follows: TGTGCCAGCAGCTTAGCGCGCACCGACAATGAGCAGTTCTTC. V is TRBV7-2 and J is TRBJ2-1; D uncertain. The germline gives CDR1 SGHTA, CDR2 FQGNSA. The CDR3 sequence is 14 residues long. V was clipped by 0 bases and J by 5 bases, with 8 bases between them.

The V and J genes are TRBV18 and TRBJ2-1; 10 bases map to TRBD2. The ends lost 5 bases at V and 13 bases at J; junction bases unmatched: 8. The germline CDR1 and CDR2 sequences are KGHSH and LQKENI. This CDR3 has 13 residues. The CDR3 bases are TGTGCCAGCTCAACTGGACTAGCGGAGACCCAGTTCTTC. It encodes CASSTGLAETQFF.

This clonotype showed up just a few times. The CDR3 bases are TGTGCCAGCAGCCCCTTCTACACCGGGGAGCTGTTTTTT. Its translation is CASSPFYTGELFF. The chain combines TRBV7-2 with TRBJ2-2; D is unresolved. Germline CDR1 reads SGHTA; CDR2 reads FQGNSA. The CDR3 runs 13 residues. Trimming took off 5 bases at V and 3 bases at J, with 7 bases between the two ends.

This clonotype appeared a few times. The chain combines TRBV3-1 with TRBJ2-1; TRBD2 matches at 11 bases. CDR1 and CDR2 (germline): LGHDT, YNNKEL (reference sequence). With V trimmed by 4 bases and J by 2 bases, 4 bases remained unmatched. The CDR3 consists of 16 residues. The CDR3 region is CASSPHSGRAYNEQFF. Here the CDR3 DNA reads TGTGCCAGCAGCCCGCATAGCGGGAGGGCCTACAATGAGCAGTTCTTC.

Note on this clonotype: The junction departs from the called germline gene at one end, perhaps through a read error. This chain links TRBV25-1 with TRBJ2-3, with D possibly TRBD1 on 5 matching bases. This CDR3 is built from 16 residues. From germline, CDR1 is MGHDK and CDR2 SYGVNS. The CDR3 region has the DNA TGTGACAGCAGTGAATACCAGGGCACCCACACAGATACGCAGTATTTT. This gives the protein CDSSEYQGTHTDTQYF.

This clonotype was counted only a few times. This chain links TRBV28 with TRBJ2-7; 7 bases are shared with TRBD1. CDR3 length: 14 residues. Germline V lookup: CDR1 MDHEN, CDR2 SYDVKM. V was clipped by 6 bases and J by 4 bases; unmatched bases: 9. In nucleotides, the CDR3 is TGTGCCAGCAGCCCCGGGACAGTCTCATACGAGCAGTACTTC. Amino acid sequence: CASSPGTVSYEQYF. The full variable domain, with the rest looked up from reference TRBV28 and TRBJ2-7, is DVKVTQSSRYLVKRTGEKVFLECVQDMDHENMFWYRQDPGLGLRLIYFSYDVKMKEKGDIPEGYSVSREKKERFSLILESASTNQTSMYLCASSPGTVSYEQYFGPGTRLTVT.

This clonotype came up a few times. This chain links TRBV23-1 with TRBJ2-4; D possibly corresponds to TRBD1 (6 bases). TRBV23-1 counts as an open reading frame of uncertain function. Trimming took 10 bases from V and 4 from J, leaving 14 bases between them. CDR3 size: 13 residues. Written as DNA, the CDR3 is TGCGCCACCACAACAGGGTGTAAAAACATTCAGTACTTC. This codes for CATTTGCKNIQYF.

This rearrangement joins TRBV7-2 to TRBJ2-1; TRBD1 matches at 8 bases. The length of the CDR3 is 16 residues. V lost 5 bases and J lost 9; bases outside the gene matches: 15. CDR1 and CDR2 (germline): SGHTA, FQGNSA. The chain's CDR3 is CASSATRTGIYGEQFF. CDR3 coding DNA: TGTGCCAGCAGCGCAACCAGGACAGGGATATATGGTGAGCAGTTCTTC.

In its sample, this clonotype was seen a few times. The chain joins TRBV13 to TRBJ2-7; D might be TRBD2 (7 bases). Germline loops: CDR1 PRHDT, CDR2 FYEKMQ (reference sequence). CDR3 size: 14 residues. V was trimmed by 6 bases and J by 2 bases, leaving 14 bases between them. The CDR3 here is CASRPLRGPYEQYF. The DNA of the CDR3 is TGTGCCAGCAGACCTTTGCGGGGGCCCTACGAGCAGTACTTC.

V is TRBV20-1 and J is TRBJ2-5; 8 positions agree with TRBD1. CDR3 length: 15 residues. The germline V gene has CDR1 DFQATT and CDR2 SNEGSKA (reference sequence). V shed 6 bases and J 5 bases; nucleotides not matched to a gene: 14. CDR3 bases: TGCAGTGCCGGAGCCACCCAGGGGGCACGGGAGACCCAGTACTTC. Encoded protein: CSAGATQGARETQYF.

This clonotype was seen a single time. The chain combines TRBV4-2 with TRBJ2-7; D is possibly TRBD2 (6 bases). V lost 0 bases and J 6 bases, leaving 12 bases between the germline ends. The CDR3 contains 14 residues. Germline V gene lookup returns CDR1 LGHNA and CDR2 YNFKEQ. The CDR3 DNA follows: TGTGCCAGCAGCCAAGATGGTTGGAGGGGCGAGCAGTACTTC. This sequence encodes CASSQDGWRGEQYF.

This clonotype was seen repeatedly, ten times or more. The V and J genes are TRBV18 and TRBJ2-7; D may be TRBD2 (5 bases). V was cut by 8 bases and J by 0 bases, with 11 bases left in between. CDR1 and CDR2 from the germline V gene are KGHSH and LQKENI. The CDR3 is 13 amino acids. The CDR3: CASSPGSSYEQYF. DNA of the CDR3: TGTGCCAGCAGCCCGGGAAGCTCCTACGAGCAGTACTTC.

The chain couples TRBV6-1 to TRBJ2-7; D is perhaps TRBD1 or TRBD2 (5 bases each). V was shortened by 7 bases and J by 2 bases, with 12 bases between the two germline ends. The CDR3 loop spans 13 amino acids. Germline CDR1 is MNHNS and CDR2 is SASEGT. The CDR3 region has the DNA TGTGCCAGCACCAGGGACCGACCCTACGAGCAGTACTTC. Encoded protein: CASTRDRPYEQYF.

The table lists this clonotype with a few counts. The chain joins TRBV11-1 to TRBJ2-7, with 10 bases identical to TRBD2. With V trimmed by 3 bases and J by 0 bases, 11 bases remained unmatched. The CDR3 contains 18 residues. CDR1 SGHAT and CDR2 FQDESV come from the germline V gene (reference sequence). In nucleotides, the CDR3 is TGTGCCAGCAGCTTGGGGGTTGATAGCGGGAGGCTCTCCTACGAGCAGTACTTC. Its translation is CASSLGVDSGRLSYEQYF.

This clonotype was recorded a few times. The J gene is TRBJ2-1, the V gene TRBV27; 7 bases map to TRBD2. There are 17 residues in the CDR3. J lost 0 bases, V lost 9 bases, and 14 bases had no gene match. Germline V CDR1 and CDR2: MNHEY, SMNVEV (reference sequence). The CDR3 sequence: CARRPSDGGSSYNEQFF. The DNA for the CDR3 is TGTGCCAGAAGACCATCGGACGGGGGGAGCTCCTACAATGAGCAGTTCTTC.

The V call is TRBV9, the J call TRBJ2-6; D is undetermined. CDR3 length: 17 amino acids. V was clipped by 0 bases and J by 4 bases, with 14 bases between them. Germline V gives CDR1 SGDLS, CDR2 YYNGEE. The CDR3 nucleotides read TGTGCCAGCAGCGTAGGTTCTCCCTCAATGGGGGCCAACGTCCTGACTTTC. Its protein product is CASSVGSPSMGANVLTF.

This clonotype has a handful of counts. The V call is TRBV15, the J call TRBJ1-3; 9 nucleotides match TRBD1. The CDR3 length is 17 residues. With 7 bases clipped from V and 2 bases from J, the junction kept 12 bases outside the gene matches. CDR1 is LNHNV, CDR2 YYDKDF, per germline (reference sequence). The CDR3 DNA reads as TGTGCCACCACCTTGGGGATAACAGGGGGCGCTGGAAACACCATATATTTT. Protein product: CATTLGITGGAGNTIYF. The full variable domain, in which reference TRBV15 and TRBJ1-3 provide the parts outside the CDR3, is DAMVIQNPRYQVTQFGKPVTLSCSQTLNHNVMYWYQQKSSQAPKLLFHYYDKDFNNEADTPDNFQSRRPNTSFCFLDIRSPGLGDTAMYLCATTLGITGGAGNTIYFGEGSWLTVV.

This clonotype came up many times. The chain links TRBV7-9 to TRBJ1-5; no clear D gene. The germline CDR1 and CDR2 sequences are SEHNR and FQNEAQ (reference sequence). The CDR3 is made up of 13 amino acids. The germline V and J ends were trimmed by 1 base and 11 bases, with 12 bases remaining between them. The CDR3 DNA sequence: TGTGCCAGCAGCTTAGAAGGGAGTTTGACCCAGCATTTT. This encodes CASSLEGSLTQHF.

This clonotype has ten or more counts. The V gene is TRBV27, the J gene TRBJ2-2; no reliable D call. Germline CDR1 is MNHEY and CDR2 is SMNVEV (reference sequence). The CDR3 spans 12 residues. V lost 1 base and J lost 5, with 2 bases in between. As DNA, the CDR3 is TGTGCCAGCAGTTTATGGACCGGGGAGCTGTTTTTT. It yields the protein CASSLWTGELFF.

This clonotype was recorded a few times. For the CDR3, the DNA is TGTGCCAGCAGCTTTAGGTTAAGGGACGAGCAGTACTTC. It yields the protein CASSFRLRDEQYF. The rearrangement joins TRBV7-2 to TRBJ2-7, with D hard to call. The CDR3 totals 13 residues. The V end lost 3 bases, the J end lost 5 bases, and 11 bases lay between the germline ends. Germline loops: CDR1 SGHTA, CDR2 FQGNSA.

This clonotype has only a few counts. This rearrangement joins TRBV20-1 to TRBJ2-5; 7 bases fit TRBD1. Trimming took 5 bases from V and 1 from J; bases not matched to a gene: 10. The CDR3 totals 15 residues. Germline V gene data show CDR1 as DFQATT and CDR2 as SNEGSKA (reference sequence). As DNA, the CDR3 is TGCAGTGCTCCCGTTAACAGGGGCTCCCAAGAGACCCAGTACTTC. Translated: CSAPVNRGSQETQYF.

The chain links TRBV5-1 to TRBJ2-3; no clear D. The V gene's germline CDR1 is SGHRS and CDR2 YFSETQ. The CDR3 is 11 amino acids. V lost 5 bases to trimming and J lost 5 bases, with 6 bases between them. CDR3 bases: TGCGCCAGCAGGACCGTAGATACGCAGTATTTT. Translation gives CASRTVDTQYF. Full variable domain (rest looked up from reference TRBV5-1 and TRBJ2-3): KAGVTQTPRYLIKTRGQQVTLSCSPISGHRSVSWYQQTPGQGLQFLFEYFSETQRNKGNFPGRFSGRQFSNSRSEMNVSTLELGDSALYLCASRTVDTQYFGPGTRLTVL.

V is TRBV29-1 and J is TRBJ2-3; 9 bases agree with TRBD2. This CDR3 spans 15 amino acids. CDR1 SQVTM and CDR2 ANQGSEA come from the germline V gene. V was clipped by 2 bases and J by 4 bases; unmatched bases: 7. Here the CDR3 reads CSVEKREAGPDTQYF. The CDR3 region has the DNA TGCAGCGTTGAAAAGCGGGAGGCAGGTCCAGATACGCAGTATTTT.

The CDR3 region is CASSLAGALREQYF. Written as DNA, the CDR3 is TGTGCCAGCAGCTTAGCAGGGGCACTACGAGAGCAGTACTTC. V gene TRBV7-2 combines with J gene TRBJ2-7; D may be TRBD1 (5 bases). The V gene lost 0 bases and the J gene lost 7 bases, with 13 bases spanning the gap. This CDR3 is built from 14 residues. Germline V gene lookup returns CDR1 SGHTA and CDR2 FQGNSA. The full variable domain, in which reference TRBV7-2 and TRBJ2-7 provide the parts outside the CDR3, is GAGVSQSPSNKVTEKGKDVELRCDPISGHTALYWYRQSLGQGLEFLIYFQGNSAPDKSGLPSDRFSAERTGGSVSTLTIQRTQQEDSAVYLCASSLAGALREQYFGPGTRLTVT.

The CDR3 nucleotides are TGCAGTGCTAGGCGGGAGGGGGGGGATACGCAGTATTTT. Protein product: CSARREGGDTQYF. The V call is TRBV20-1, the J call TRBJ2-3; 9 nucleotides line up with TRBD2. V shed 3 bases, J shed 6 bases, and the junction held 4 bases outside the gene matches. Looked up from germline, CDR1 is DFQATT and CDR2 is SNEGSKA (reference sequence). The CDR3 totals 13 residues.

This clonotype was seen a few times. The V call is TRBV3-1, the J call TRBJ2-2, with D perhaps being TRBD1 or TRBD2 (5 bases each). Germline assignment: CDR1 LGHDT and CDR2 YNNKEL (reference sequence). V lost 1 base and J 5 bases, leaving 14 bases between the germline ends. The CDR3 runs to 16 residues. The CDR3 region has the DNA TGTGCCAGCAGCCAAGGGACTTGGGACCGTACCGGGGAGCTGTTTTTT. Its protein is CASSQGTWDRTGELFF.

This clonotype was found a few times. V usage is TRBV5-1 and J usage is TRBJ2-3; either TRBD1 or TRBD2 may fit D (5 bases each). Between the trimmed V and J ends, which lost 3 bases and 2 bases, there was a span of 10 bases. Germline CDR1 and CDR2: SGHRS and YFSETQ. The CDR3 runs 14 residues. DNA of the CDR3: TGCGCCAGCAGCTCGGGACCCCACACAGATACGCAGTATTTT. This translates into CASSSGPHTDTQYF.

Concerning this clonotype: Compared with germline, one end of the junction differs, possibly owing to a read error. The chain is built from TRBV5-6 and TRBJ2-7; TRBD2 matches at 8 bases. CDR3 size: 14 residues. Germline V gives CDR1 SGHDT, CDR2 YYEEEE. The CDR3 nucleotides are TGTGCCAGCAGCTTGGTAGCGGGAATAATGGAGCGGTACTTC. It codes for CASSLVAGIMERYF.